The TCR beta chain under discussion was sequenced for a study of read filtering for tumor transcriptome and immune sequencing. The library was built from around 400 ng RNA with molecular barcoded adaptors for alpha/delta and beta/gamma chains. TCRdb re-derived calls from the reads in MiXCR, one entry per CDR3 protein. Of approximately 40,000 distinct CDR3 sequences listed, 12% to 15% are singletons. CDR1 is MNHNS, CDR2 SASEGT, per germline. The V segment lost 6 bases and the J segment 3 bases; nucleotides outside the gene matches: 8. The CDR3 runs 15 residues. This clonotype was observed a handful of times.

Sequencing was done on a sample of a population of CD138-negative cells sorted from bone marrow. The rearrangement links TRBV6-1 to TRBJ2-5; 9 bases agree with TRBD1. The sequence derives from a donor older than 35 with multiple myeloma. In nucleotides, the CDR3 is TGTGCCAGCAGACTGGGACAGGGTCGGGAAGAGACCCAGTACTTC. Translation: CASRLGQGREETQYF.